Listed below are T cell receptor beta chains from one sample, sequenced in a study of blood T cell repertoires in COVID-19. Libraries were prepared by immunoSEQ multiplex PCR; TCRdb keeps only in-frame clonotypes and omits some of them. The table records 100,000 or so clones, around nine tenths of them present only once. Material for sequencing was peripheral blood. The receptors stem from a man between 65 and 85 years old with acute or convalescent COVID-19. Both conserved end residues are part of each CDR3. The D gene is left open where the match is weak. Only some rows state a clone size, as once, few, many or a class for expanded clones.

clone size: NA; J gene: TRBJ2-5; D gene: NA; V gene: TRBV10-3; CDR3 DNA: TGTGCCATCACCCCGGACAGTCAAGAGACCCAGTACTTC; CDR3 protein: CAITPDSQETQYF
clone size: NA; J gene: TRBJ2-5; D gene: NA; V gene: TRBV18; CDR3 DNA: TGTGCCAGCTCACGTACTCTTGAGGGGACCCAGTACTTC; CDR3 protein: CASSRTLEGTQYF
clone size: once; J gene: TRBJ2-7; D gene: NA; V gene: TRBV5-6; CDR3 DNA: TGTGCCAGCAGCTTGGCCCAGCGCCCCTACGAGCAGTACTTC; CDR3 protein: CASSLAQRPYEQYF
clone size: NA; J gene: TRBJ1-6; D gene: NA; V gene: TRBV12-3/TRBV12-4; CDR3 DNA: TGTGCCAGCGGCAGTCGCAATTCACCCCTCCACTTT; CDR3 protein: CASGSRNSPLHF
clone size: NA; J gene: TRBJ1-6; D gene: NA; V gene: TRBV21-1; CDR3 DNA: TGTGCCAGCAGCAACCAGCCGAGACAGGATAATTCACCCCTCCACTTT; CDR3 protein: CASSNQPRQDNSPLHF
clone size: NA; J gene: TRBJ2-7; D gene: NA; V gene: TRBV27; CDR3 DNA: TGTGCCACCCTACGACAGGGAGGAGGCGAGCAGTACTTC; CDR3 protein: CATLRQGGGEQYF
clone size: NA; J gene: TRBJ1-1; D gene: TRBD1; V gene: TRBV5-1; CDR3 DNA: TGCGCCAGCAGCTTGAGAGGGGGCCGGGGCACTGAAGCTTTCTTT; CDR3 protein: CASSLRGGRGTEAFF
clone size: NA; J gene: TRBJ1-1; D gene: NA; V gene: TRBV28; CDR3 DNA: TGTGCCAGCAGTTTGTTGAGGACAGAACCGAACACTGAAGCTTTCTTT; CDR3 protein: CASSLLRTEPNTEAFF
clone size: NA; J gene: TRBJ1-5; D gene: NA; V gene: TRBV21-1; CDR3 DNA: TGTGCCAGCAGGAATTCATCTCGAGCCGGGACAGGGCGCTTTTATAGCAATCAGCCCCAGCATTTT; CDR3 protein: CASRNSSRAGTGRFYSNQPQHF
clone size: NA; J gene: TRBJ1-6; D gene: NA; V gene: TRBV12-5; CDR3 DNA: TGTGCTAGTGGTCGTGCGGGATTAGGTTCTTCACCCCTCCACTTT; CDR3 protein: CASGRAGLGSSPLHF
clone size: NA; J gene: TRBJ1-1; D gene: TRBD1; V gene: TRBV14; CDR3 DNA: TGTGCCAGCAGCCTTACCAGGGGGTTGGAAACTGAAGCTTTCTTT; CDR3 protein: CASSLTRGLETEAFF
clone size: NA; J gene: TRBJ1-4; D gene: NA; V gene: TRBV6-5; CDR3 DNA: TGTGCCAGCAGGCGACACCGGGACACAAATGAAAAACTGTTTTTT; CDR3 protein: CASRRHRDTNEKLFF
clone size: NA; J gene: TRBJ1-5; D gene: NA; V gene: TRBV27; CDR3 DNA: TGTGCCAGCAGTTTTCGTGGCGGAGGGGTATATCAGCCCCAGCATTTT; CDR3 protein: CASSFRGGGVYQPQHF
clone size: NA; J gene: TRBJ1-5; D gene: NA; V gene: TRBV7-9; CDR3 DNA: TGTGCCAGCAGCTCGGGAGGAAGCAATCAGCCCCAGCATTTT; CDR3 protein: CASSSGGSNQPQHF
clone size: few; J gene: TRBJ2-7; D gene: TRBD1; V gene: TRBV10-3; CDR3 DNA: TGTGCCATCAGTGAGGGGGGACAGGGGAACCAGTACTTC; CDR3 protein: CAISEGGQGNQYF
clone size: NA; J gene: TRBJ2-7; D gene: NA; V gene: TRBV6-5; CDR3 DNA: TGTGCCAGCAGTTTTACTCAGGGTCCGTCCTACGAGCAGTACTTC; CDR3 protein: CASSFTQGPSYEQYF
clone size: NA; J gene: TRBJ2-1; D gene: NA; V gene: TRBV29-1; CDR3 DNA: TGCAGGACCCGACCTCTTGGGCCCGAGTTTAATGAGCAGTTCTTC; CDR3 protein: CRTRPLGPEFNEQFF
clone size: NA; J gene: TRBJ2-3; D gene: TRBD2; V gene: TRBV5-1; CDR3 DNA: TGCGCCAGCAGCTTTAGCGGGAGGTCAGATACGCAGTATTTT; CDR3 protein: CASSFSGRSDTQYF
clone size: NA; J gene: TRBJ1-1; D gene: NA; V gene: TRBV30; CDR3 DNA: TGTGCCTGGAGTGTATGGGGGGGCTGGACTGAAGCTTTCTTT; CDR3 protein: CAWSVWGGWTEAFF
clone size: once; J gene: TRBJ2-1; D gene: TRBD1; V gene: TRBV25-1; CDR3 DNA: TGTGCCAGCAGAGACAGGGGACGGAATGAGCAGTTCTTC; CDR3 protein: CASRDRGRNEQFF
clone size: NA; J gene: TRBJ1-2; D gene: NA; V gene: TRBV6-5; CDR3 DNA: TGTGCCAGCAGTTACGGGGGGACCAACTATGGCTACACCTTC; CDR3 protein: CASSYGGTNYGYTF
clone size: NA; J gene: TRBJ2-7; D gene: TRBD2; V gene: TRBV5-5; CDR3 DNA: TGTGCCAGCAGCCAAGCGGGAAACGAGCAGTACTTC; CDR3 protein: CASSQAGNEQYF
clone size: NA; J gene: TRBJ2-6; D gene: TRBD2; V gene: TRBV5-4; CDR3 DNA: TGTGCCAGCAGCACGGGACTAGCGGGGGCCGGGGTCCTGACTTTC; CDR3 protein: CASSTGLAGAGVLTF
clone size: NA; J gene: TRBJ1-1; D gene: NA; V gene: TRBV6-4; CDR3 DNA: TGTGCCAGCAGTGGATCGGGGGGCACTGAAGCTTTCTTT; CDR3 protein: CASSGSGGTEAFF
clone size: NA; J gene: TRBJ1-6; D gene: NA; V gene: TRBV4-2; CDR3 DNA: TGTGCCAGCAGCCGGGCGGGATGGGTAGATAATTCACCCCTCCACTTT; CDR3 protein: CASSRAGWVDNSPLHF
clone size: NA; J gene: TRBJ1-2; D gene: NA; V gene: TRBV7-2; CDR3 DNA: TGTGCCAGCAGCTCGGAGGGAGCCACCACTAACTATGGCTACACCTTC; CDR3 protein: CASSSEGATTNYGYTF
clone size: NA; J gene: TRBJ2-1; D gene: NA; V gene: TRBV12-1; CDR3 DNA: TGTGCCAGCAGCTTTGCAGCGTTGGACAATGAGCAGTTCTTC; CDR3 protein: CASSFAALDNEQFF
clone size: NA; J gene: TRBJ1-2; D gene: TRBD1; V gene: TRBV10-3; CDR3 DNA: TGTGCCATCAGTGGAAACAGGGGGGATGGCTACACCTTC; CDR3 protein: CAISGNRGDGYTF
clone size: once; J gene: TRBJ1-5; D gene: NA; V gene: TRBV4-3; CDR3 DNA: TGCGCCAGCAGCTTTGCCAGTCTCCAGCATTTT; CDR3 protein: CASSFASLQHF
clone size: NA; J gene: TRBJ1-4; D gene: NA; V gene: TRBV27; CDR3 DNA: TGTGCCAGCGGGGCGTATCAGGGTAATGAAAAACTGTTTTTT; CDR3 protein: CASGAYQGNEKLFF
clone size: NA; J gene: TRBJ1-5; D gene: NA; V gene: TRBV5-1; CDR3 DNA: TGCGCCAGCAGCTTGGGAGGAGAAAGTTATCAGCCCCAGCATTTT; CDR3 protein: CASSLGGESYQPQHF
clone size: NA; J gene: TRBJ2-5; D gene: TRBD2; V gene: TRBV29-1; CDR3 DNA: TGCAGCGTTCGACCGGGACTAGCGGGAGGGGGAGAGACCCAGTACTTC; CDR3 protein: CSVRPGLAGGGETQYF
clone size: NA; J gene: TRBJ1-1; D gene: TRBD1; V gene: TRBV6-5; CDR3 DNA: TGTGCCAGCAGCCAAATAGACAGGGGCAGCCCTGAAGCTTTCTTT; CDR3 protein: CASSQIDRGSPEAFF
clone size: NA; J gene: TRBJ1-2; D gene: NA; V gene: TRBV9; CDR3 DNA: TGTGCCAGCAGCGATCGATGGGGGGTCAATGGCTACACCTTC; CDR3 protein: CASSDRWGVNGYTF
clone size: NA; J gene: TRBJ1-1; D gene: TRBD1; V gene: TRBV19; CDR3 DNA: TGTGCCAGTAAAAGCAGGGGGTTAAACACTGAAGCTTTCTTT; CDR3 protein: CASKSRGLNTEAFF
clone size: NA; J gene: TRBJ1-5; D gene: TRBD1; V gene: TRBV7-8; CDR3 DNA: TGTGCCAGCAGCACCCGACCGAAACAGGGGGCGAGAGGCAATCAGCCCCAGCATTTT; CDR3 protein: CASSTRPKQGARGNQPQHF
clone size: NA; J gene: TRBJ1-1; D gene: TRBD1; V gene: TRBV29-1; CDR3 DNA: TGCAGCGTCGCCACAGGGGGCGACACTGAAGCTTTCTTT; CDR3 protein: CSVATGGDTEAFF
clone size: NA; J gene: TRBJ1-5; D gene: NA; V gene: TRBV29-1; CDR3 DNA: TGCAGCGTTGAAGGAGAGATCGAGCCGTTTCAGCCCCAGCATTTT; CDR3 protein: CSVEGEIEPFQPQHF
clone size: NA; J gene: TRBJ2-7; D gene: TRBD2; V gene: TRBV6-5; CDR3 DNA: TGTGCCAGCAGTTCCCGGGGACTAGCGGGGACATACGAGCAGTACTTC; CDR3 protein: CASSSRGLAGTYEQYF
clone size: once; J gene: TRBJ2-1; D gene: TRBD2; V gene: TRBV2; CDR3 DNA: TGTGCCAGCAGCCCGGGACTAGCGGGGTACAATGAGCAGTTCTTC; CDR3 protein: CASSPGLAGYNEQFF